The sequence of this TCR beta chain was determined in a study of shared clonotypes between healthy human individuals (dated by TCRdb to 2018 to 2020). Study-wide context: Three men and a couple of women, aged 18 to 49 years, made up the cohort. Per donor, three plates each were used for CD4 naive and CD4 memory, two for CD8 naive, and one for CD8 memory. Per donor, leukapheresis produced somewhere between about 0.9 and 9.5 billion PBMCs. To estimate repertoire size and how much clonotypes are shared between individuals, the study performed deep sequencing of blood TCR repertoires from five healthy adults. To increase sequencing depth and limit assay-specific biases, different laboratories used diverse techniques to prepare libraries and sequence TCR repertoires. Broader findings and caveats from the paper: Sampling was restricted to blood, and TCR repertoires in tissue are likely to differ from TCR repertoires in blood. Compared with non-shared clonotypes, clonotypes shared by all four sorted-subset donors had higher generation probabilities. Estimated clonotype richness was generally larger for naive than for memory subsets. Even with the large sequencing depth, rarefaction of the sorted-subset datasets indicated that sequencing was incomplete. The small number of donors limited the genetic and exposure-history diversity represented. Across several donors, approximately 5% of naive CD4, roughly 3.4% of naive CD8, around 2.1% of memory CD4, and approximately 0.42% of memory CD8 clonotypes were shared. Pairwise subsampling indicated that sequencing depth was expected to affect the degree of clonotype sharing among donors.

The CDR3 covers 15 residues, taking in both the cysteine and the phenylalanine. Only CDR3 DNA is held: 45 bases, read in frame from base 1. CDR1 SQVTM and CDR2 ANQGSEA are derived from the germline V gene. V and J lose 2 bases and 3 bases, and a span of 17 bases separates them. TCR CDR3 regions were amplified from genomic DNA by multiplex PCR using the deep immunoSEQ assay. Extracted genomic DNA from each cell subset was distributed evenly across all wells of several immunoSEQ 96-well plates, and each plate was treated as a replicate. For sorted subsets, around 200 ng genomic DNA, equal to 30,000 to 35,000 T cell genomes, was loaded into each replicate PCR. The purified libraries were quantified using a Qubit 3.0 fluorometer, sized with a Bioanalyzer 2100, and then quantified again using the KAPA Library Quantification kit. Every immunoSEQ 96-well plate was sequenced on a dedicated single-read 150-cycle Illumina NextSeq 550 flow cell. Regarding the original processing steps: Because the immunoSEQ output held only junctional sequences and lacked quality scores, the filtering could not match the filtering applied to full-length reads. To assign V/J genes and CDR3, sequences were annotated using PyIR, a Python wrapper for IgBLAST v1.9, with IMGT germline references. Reads with weak V/J assignments (E-value above 1e-6), missing CDR3, stop codons, out-of-frame junctions, or ambiguous translated residues were removed. V3J clonotypes were defined as sequences sharing the same inferred V gene, J gene, and CDR3 amino acid sequence. Percentage overlap between repertoires was calculated by dividing the number of shared unique clonotypes by the size of the smaller repertoire. Repertoire richness was assessed with RTK rarefaction, the Chao1 estimator, and Recon v2.1 estimates of unobserved clonotypes. OLGA was used to compute generation probabilities for all TCRbeta clonotypes that the gDNA method yielded from a few donors. Here the immuneACCESS table is served through TCRdb, limited to in-frame sequences with V and J called. Missing clones are a known gap in these copies; in checked studies unresolved V genes cover under half, and the rest lacks a known reason. V, J and clone size are taken as reported in that table, and D and trimming were inferred from the DNA itself. In all, the sample holds under 1 million clones, and more than 85% of those were seen once. Jointly, the top ten make up less than 25% of the sample.

A note on this clone: This clone's antigen is unknown. No base quality information exists; no much larger clone differs at one position.

For the CD8 naive samples, CD45RO-negative cells were positively selected for CCR7, yielding a CD45RA+CCR7+ population from which TemRA cells were excluded. Donors were healthy HIV-negative adults with no recently reported acute infections or vaccinations. Every donor was a Caucasian adult residing in Nashville, Tennessee, USA. After blood collection by leukapheresis, PBMCs were isolated using Ficoll-Histopaque density gradient centrifugation and then cryopreserved in the vapor phase of liquid nitrogen. Analytical flow cytometry was used to check the purity and quantity of every magnetically sorted T cell population. From each sorted fraction, genomic DNA was isolated and quantified by UV absorbance on a Nanodrop 2000c.

The sample was naive CD8+ T cells sorted from blood. Reading the label with the study, this specimen's cell subset or site is: CD45RA+CCR7+. This chain joins TRBV29-1 to TRBJ2-7; the D gene is perhaps TRBD2, from 5 matching bases. The clonotype comes from a man aged 25 to 40 in good health. In nucleotides, the sequence is TGCAGCGTTGAACTAGCCCGGGAAGAGAGCTACGAGCAGTACTTC. Its protein reads: CSVELAREESYEQYF.